This T cell receptor beta chain originates from a study of T cell changes during pregnancy in multiple sclerosis. V was shortened by 0 bases and J by 0 bases, with 3 bases between the two germline ends. CDR3 length equals 14 residues. CDR1 is MGHRA, CDR2 YSYEKL, per germline. Sequencing was performed with immunoSEQ multiplex PCR; in TCRdb, only in-frame clones are kept and a portion is missing. The sample carries tens of thousands of clones, around 92% recorded once. Sequencing used peripheral blood, obtained after pregnancy. This clonotype was sampled from a female donor with multiple sclerosis, enrolled in a pregnancy study. The rearrangement uses TRBV4-1 and TRBJ1-5; no reliable D call. Here the CDR3 reads CASSQDSSNQPQHF. DNA of the CDR3: TGCGCCAGCAGCCAAGACAGTAGCAATCAGCCCCAGCATTTT.